A selection of T cell receptor beta chains follows, all from one sample in a study of human T cells and chemical hapten exposure. TCRdb fed the RACE reads into MiXCR, producing one record per CDR3 protein. The table lists 99,000 or so distinct CDR3 sequences, roughly a tenth of them singletons. This sample comprised whole blood, obtained in connection with sensitization to the hapten diphenylcyclopropenone (DPC). Receptor source: a woman aged 55-75 years with alopecia areata. Some clones in this sample may be carry-over from other donors' samples. Each CDR3 is given with its conserved first and last residue. Fields, in order: V gene, J gene, clone size, D gene, CDR3 DNA, CDR3 protein. D genes are given only for firm matches. Rows may omit the clone size; those that give it use once, few, many or a size class.

v_call: TRBV4-1; j_call: TRBJ2-1; clone_size: many; d_call: TRBD1; cdr3_nt: TGCGCCAGCACCTCGACAGGGGCAATCAATGAGCAGTTCTTC; cdr3_aa: CASTSTGAINEQFF
v_call: TRBV3-1; j_call: TRBJ1-4; clone_size: many; d_call: NA; cdr3_nt: TGTGCCAGCAGCCGTACCCATTCTAATGAAAAACTGTTTTTT; cdr3_aa: CASSRTHSNEKLFF
v_call: TRBV27; j_call: TRBJ1-1; clone_size: many; d_call: TRBD1; cdr3_nt: TGTGCCAGCAGCCTCACAGGGGATACTGAAGCTTTCTTT; cdr3_aa: CASSLTGDTEAFF
v_call: TRBV7-2; j_call: TRBJ2-1; clone_size: few; d_call: TRBD2; cdr3_nt: TGTGCCAGCAGCTTTACTAGCGGGGGTTTCGGTGAGCAGTTCTTC; cdr3_aa: CASSFTSGGFGEQFF
v_call: TRBV9; j_call: TRBJ1-2; clone_size: many; d_call: NA; cdr3_nt: TGTGCCAGCAGCGTAGATCCAGAAGGCTATGGCTACACCTTC; cdr3_aa: CASSVDPEGYGYTF
v_call: TRBV3-1; j_call: TRBJ1-6; clone_size: many; d_call: NA; cdr3_nt: TGTGCCAGCAGCAATCGACGGGAATATAATTCACCCCTCCACTTT; cdr3_aa: CASSNRREYNSPLHF
v_call: TRBV20-1; j_call: TRBJ2-1; clone_size: many; d_call: NA; cdr3_nt: TGCAGTGCCTCCCGGTTTGGGGGATACAATGAGCAGTTCTTC; cdr3_aa: CSASRFGGYNEQFF
v_call: TRBV12-3/TRBV12-4; j_call: TRBJ2-2; clone_size: NA; d_call: NA; cdr3_nt: TGTGCCAGCACAGCCCTAATAGAAGGGGAGCTGTTTTTT; cdr3_aa: CASTALIEGELFF
v_call: TRBV29-1; j_call: TRBJ1-5; clone_size: NA; d_call: NA; cdr3_nt: TGCAGCGTTGTACAGGGTAGCAATCAGCCCCAGCATTTT; cdr3_aa: CSVVQGSNQPQHF
v_call: TRBV10-1; j_call: TRBJ2-2; clone_size: many; d_call: TRBD2; cdr3_nt: TGCGCCAGCAGTGAACGAGCGGGGGGAAACACCGGGGAGCTGTTTTTT; cdr3_aa: CASSERAGGNTGELFF
v_call: TRBV5-1; j_call: TRBJ1-5; clone_size: NA; d_call: NA; cdr3_nt: TGCGCCAGCAGCTTCTCGACGGGAAGCAATCAGCCCCAGCATTTT; cdr3_aa: CASSFSTGSNQPQHF
v_call: TRBV20-1; j_call: TRBJ1-3; clone_size: NA; d_call: NA; cdr3_nt: TGCAGTGCTAGAGCCGTGGGGGAGGCTAGAAACACCATATATTTT; cdr3_aa: CSARAVGEARNTIYF
v_call: TRBV27; j_call: TRBJ1-4; clone_size: NA; d_call: NA; cdr3_nt: TGTGCCAGCAGTTTAAAGGGAAACCAGGAGAGAAATGAAAAACTGTTTTTT; cdr3_aa: CASSLKGNQERNEKLFF
v_call: TRBV11-2; j_call: TRBJ2-1; clone_size: many; d_call: TRBD2; cdr3_nt: TGTGCCAGCAGCAGCGGGGTAGGCTACAATGAGCAGTTCTTC; cdr3_aa: CASSSGVGYNEQFF
v_call: TRBV9; j_call: TRBJ2-3; clone_size: many; d_call: TRBD2; cdr3_nt: TGTGCCAGCAGCGTAGTTAGCGGGGGGCAGGCAGATACGCAGTATTTT; cdr3_aa: CASSVVSGGQADTQYF
v_call: TRBV5-6; j_call: TRBJ2-2; clone_size: once; d_call: NA; cdr3_nt: TGTGCCAGCAGCCCCGGGACGAACACCGGGGAGCTGTTTTTT; cdr3_aa: CASSPGTNTGELFF
v_call: TRBV2; j_call: TRBJ1-1; clone_size: NA; d_call: NA; cdr3_nt: TGTGCCAGCAGTGAAGGGGGGACACTTAGGAGAGCTTTCTTT; cdr3_aa: CASSEGGTLRRAFF
v_call: TRBV6-2/TRBV6-3; j_call: TRBJ1-2; clone_size: many; d_call: NA; cdr3_nt: TGTGCCAGCAGTTACGGGGGGTCAACATCCTATGGCTACACCTTC; cdr3_aa: CASSYGGSTSYGYTF
v_call: TRBV11-2; j_call: TRBJ2-7; clone_size: many; d_call: NA; cdr3_nt: TGTGCCAGCAGCCTCCCGATGGGGGAGCAGTACTTC; cdr3_aa: CASSLPMGEQYF
v_call: TRBV20-1; j_call: TRBJ2-7; clone_size: many; d_call: TRBD2; cdr3_nt: TGCAGTGCTCTGCCCGTGCGGACTAGCGTTTACGAGCAGTACTTC; cdr3_aa: CSALPVRTSVYEQYF
v_call: TRBV25-1; j_call: TRBJ1-6; clone_size: NA; d_call: NA; cdr3_nt: TGTGCCAGCAGTGAAGCTAGGGGGATAGGACAGAGCTCCTATAATTCACCCCTCCACTTT; cdr3_aa: CASSEARGIGQSSYNSPLHF
v_call: TRBV3-1; j_call: TRBJ1-2; clone_size: many; d_call: NA; cdr3_nt: TGTGCCAGCAGCCAAGAGGGGAGCTTAAGGGGCAATGGCTACACCTTC; cdr3_aa: CASSQEGSLRGNGYTF
v_call: TRBV18; j_call: TRBJ1-2; clone_size: many; d_call: NA; cdr3_nt: TGTGCCAGCTATTCCGCGGGGTCGCATGGCTACACCTTC; cdr3_aa: CASYSAGSHGYTF
v_call: TRBV6-6; j_call: TRBJ1-5; clone_size: NA; d_call: NA; cdr3_nt: TGTGCCAGCAGTTACGATTGGAATCAGCCCCAGCATTTT; cdr3_aa: CASSYDWNQPQHF
v_call: TRBV3-1; j_call: TRBJ1-1; clone_size: NA; d_call: NA; cdr3_nt: TGTGCCAGCAGCCCTTCGGGGAGCTACACTGAAGCTTTCTTT; cdr3_aa: CASSPSGSYTEAFF
v_call: TRBV20-1; j_call: TRBJ1-2; clone_size: few; d_call: NA; cdr3_nt: TGCAGTGCTAGCCAGCCAAGGACTAACTATGGCTACACCTTC; cdr3_aa: CSASQPRTNYGYTF